This paragraph covers one T cell receptor beta chain sequence. These data originate in a study of shared clonotypes between healthy human individuals. At the level of the study: CD8 memory received one plate per donor, CD8 naive two, CD4 memory three and CD4 naive three.

Germline trimming cut 5 bases from V and 5 bases from J; bases unmatched to any gene: 3. Per germline, CDR1 SGHTA and CDR2 FQGTGA. This CDR3 comprises 13 residues. Repertoires were generated with immunoSEQ multiplex PCR, while TCRdb's copy carries only in-frame clones and drops some. Among roughly 1 million clones listed, approximately 78% were seen once. Only Caucasian adults living in Nashville, Tennessee made up the donor group. The origin of this receptor is a man aged 18 to 29 in good health. Some clones in this sample may be carry-over from other donors' samples. This chain uses TRBV7-3 with TRBJ2-1; 7 bases agree with TRBD1. Material: memory CD4+ T cells from PBMCs. The subset here: CD45RA-negative fraction. The CDR3 spells CASSAGTDNEQFF. In DNA form, the CDR3 reads TGTGCCAGCAGCGCCGGGACAGACAATGAGCAGTTCTTC.